The 24 T cell receptor beta chains below all came from one sample that was sequenced in a study of regulatory T cells in long-lasting Graves disease. Noted time point: newly diagnosed GD, antithyroid drugs for less than 3 months. From PBMCs, RNA was extracted and then used to make the TCR library. Assembly of TCR beta libraries relied on iRepertoire HTBI primers together with Arm-PCR of CDR3 regions. MiXCR, applied by TCRdb to the multiplex PCR reads, yields one record per CDR3 protein. The table records about 500,000 distinct CDR3 sequences, around 11% of them present only once. These data are also associated with another study on T cells in Graves' hyperthyroidism and ophthalmopathy.

The sequencing used peripheral blood mononuclear cells (PBMCs), collected at new diagnosis, from a patient treated with antithyroid drugs. These receptor sequences come from a woman aged 30 to 39 with Graves disease.

The chain uses TRBV4-2 and TRBJ2-7; no clear D. The germline gives CDR1 LGHNA, CDR2 YNFKEQ. V lost 4 bases and J 6 bases, leaving 10 bases between the germline ends. The CDR3 has 12 residues. The DNA for the CDR3 is TGTGCCAGCAGCCCTGGACGTGTCGAGCAGTACTTC. This gives the protein CASSPGRVEQYF.

V gene TRBV4-1 combines with J gene TRBJ1-5; D is uncertain. CDR1 is MGHRA, CDR2 YSYEKL, per germline. The germline V and J ends were trimmed by 6 bases and 3 bases, with 18 bases remaining between them. CDR3 length equals 16 residues. The CDR3 spells CASSPDPDPINQPQHF. In DNA, the CDR3 is TGCGCCAGCAGTCCCGATCCCGATCCTATCAATCAGCCCCAGCATTTT.

With regard to this clonotype: This clone may be a read error of a much larger clone one base away. The J gene is TRBJ2-1, the V gene TRBV15; D is possibly TRBD1 (6 bases). V dropped 0 bases and J dropped 10 bases, with 19 bases sitting between them. CDR3 size: 16 residues. Germline lookup yields CDR1 LNHNV and CDR2 YYDKDF (reference sequence). This CDR3 reads CATSRDRTARAYEQFF. The CDR3 DNA reads TGTGCCACCAGCAGAGACAGGACAGCGCGTGCTTACGAGCAGTTCTTC. The whole variable domain, remainder taken from reference TRBV15 and TRBJ2-1, is DAMVIQNPRYQVTQFGKPVTLSCSQTLNHNVMYWYQQKSSQAPKLLFHYYDKDFNNEADTPDNFQSRRPNTSFCFLDIRSPGLGDTAMYLCATSRDRTARAYEQFFGPGTRLTVL.

The chain links TRBV19 to TRBJ2-1, with D unclear. The germline V gene encodes CDR1 LNHDA and CDR2 SQIVND (reference sequence). The CDR3 is 13 amino acids. V was pared by 1 base and J by 8 bases, with 9 bases between. The CDR3 DNA reads as TGTGCCAGTAGTATAGTTGCCAGAGATGAGCAGTTCTTC. Translating gives CASSIVARDEQFF. Complete variable domain (other parts from reference TRBV19 and TRBJ2-1): DGGITQSPKYLFRKEGQNVTLSCEQNLNHDAMYWYRQDPGQGLRLIYYSQIVNDFQKGDIAEGYSVSREKKESFPLTVTSAQKNPTAFYLCASSIVARDEQFFGPGTRLTVL.

This clonotype was seen repeatedly, ten times or more. The chain recombines TRBV19 with TRBJ1-5; D unresolved. The CDR3 is made up of 14 amino acids. The ends were cut back, 6 bases at V and 7 bases at J, with 16 bases in the middle. The V gene's germline CDR1 is LNHDA and CDR2 SQIVND (reference sequence). In DNA form, the CDR3 reads TGTGCCAGTAGGGGAATGTCGCCCTGGCAGCCCCAGCATTTT. Its protein product is CASRGMSPWQPQHF.

Concerning this clonotype itself: One end of the junction varies from germline; a read error may be responsible. This chain links TRBV7-7 with TRBJ2-1, with 8 bases aligning to TRBD2. Germline-derived CDR1 and CDR2 are SSHAT and FNYEAQ (reference sequence). This CDR3 contains 14 residues. For the CDR3, the DNA is TGTGCTAGCAGCCCTAGCGGGCCCCAGAATGAGCAGTTCTTC. The encoded protein is CASSPSGPQNEQFF.

As concerns this clonotype: A much larger clone differs by one base, so this may be a read error. The rearrangement links TRBV11-1 to TRBJ2-2; 7 bases fit TRBD2. The germline CDR1 and CDR2 sequences are SGHAT and FQDESV (reference sequence). The CDR3 contains 15 residues. The CDR3 DNA is TGCGCCAGCAGTTCGACAGCGGGAACCGCCGGGGAGCTGTTTTTT. Translated, it gives CASSSTAGTAGELFF.

Remarks on this clonotype: This could be a read error, since a much larger clone is one nucleotide away. This chain joins TRBV27 and TRBJ1-1; D is possibly TRBD1 (5 bases). Deletions cut 1 base from V and 1 base from J, with 7 bases between. CDR3 length: 14 residues. Germline V lookup: CDR1 MNHEY, CDR2 SMNVEV (reference sequence). The CDR3 reads CASSLLGGNTEAFF. For the CDR3, the DNA is TGTGCCAGCAGTTTATTGGGGGGGAACACTGAAGCTTTCTTT.

This clonotype was observed at least ten times. The V and J genes are TRBV27 and TRBJ2-7; 9 nucleotides agree with TRBD1. Germline-derived CDR1 and CDR2 are MNHEY and SMNVEV (reference sequence). V dropped 3 bases and J dropped 3; count of bases not matched to a gene: 3. The CDR3 contains 14 residues. The CDR3 reads CASSFATGGYEQYF. The DNA for the CDR3 is TGTGCCAGCAGTTTCGCGACAGGGGGCTACGAGCAGTACTTC.

The table lists this clonotype with many counts. J is TRBJ1-1 and V is TRBV11-3; maybe TRBD1 (5 bases). CDR1 is SGHNT, CDR2 YENEEA, per germline. Trimming took 2 bases from V and 0 from J, leaving 7 bases between them. The length of the CDR3 is 14 residues. The CDR3, as DNA: TGTGCCAGCAGCTTACCAGGGATGAACACTGAAGCTTTCTTT. It is translated as CASSLPGMNTEAFF. The whole variable domain, remainder taken from reference TRBV11-3 and TRBJ1-1, is EAGVVQSPRYKIIEKKQPVAFWCNPISGHNTLYWYLQNLGQGPELLIRYENEEAVDDSQLPKDRFSAERLKGVDSTLKIQPAELGDSAVYLCASSLPGMNTEAFFGQGTRLTVV.

This clonotype was detected ten times or more. This chain connects TRBV11-2 to TRBJ2-7, with a tentative D call TRBD1 (6 bases). This CDR3 contains 14 residues. Germline CDR1 reads SGHAT; CDR2 reads FQNNGV. Trimming cost V 5 bases and J 8 bases, with 19 bases left between them. CDR3 DNA: TGTGCCAGCAGCCCGCTCCCAACAGGGTGGAAGCAGTACTTC. As protein: CASSPLPTGWKQYF.

The CDR3 nucleotides are TGTGCCAGCAGCTCAGCTATGGGGACAGGGGGCTTAGACGAGCAGTACTTC. Amino acids: CASSSAMGTGGLDEQYF. The rearrangement uses TRBV7-9 and TRBJ2-7; 12 bases fit TRBD1. The J segment lost 5 bases and the V segment lost 4 bases, leaving 12 bases of the junction unmatched. This CDR3 has 17 amino acids. Germline V gives CDR1 SEHNR, CDR2 FQNEAQ (reference sequence).

The chain recombines TRBV11-2 with TRBJ2-1, with 12 nucleotides matching TRBD2. The trim removed 5 bases at V and 8 bases at J, leaving 10 bases unmatched. CDR1 and CDR2 from the germline V gene are SGHAT and FQNNGV. CDR3 size: 16 residues. CDR3 sequence (DNA): TGTGCCAGCAGCCCATCAGGACTAGCGGGAAGTCATGAGCAGTTCTTC. Amino acid sequence: CASSPSGLAGSHEQFF.

This clonotype showed up many times. The rearrangement links TRBV6-1 to TRBJ2-5; 9 bases agree with TRBD2. In germline, CDR1 is MNHNS, CDR2 SASEGT. The CDR3 has 15 amino acids. V shed 6 bases and J 2 bases; nucleotides not matched to a gene: 7. CDR3 loop: CASSYSGSRQETQYF. The CDR3 region has the DNA TGTGCCAGCAGCTATAGCGGGAGCCGACAAGAGACCCAGTACTTC.

The rearrangement uses TRBV6-1 and TRBJ1-5; 7 positions match TRBD1. CDR3 length equals 20 residues. Trimming at V came to 6 bases and at J to 7 bases, leaving 27 bases not matched to a gene. Per the germline V gene, CDR1 is MNHNS and CDR2 is SASEGT. In nucleotides, the CDR3 is TGTGCCAGCAGCATAACAGGGGAAACCCAACCCAACTATCAAACCCAGCCCCAGCATTTT. Its protein is CASSITGETQPNYQTQPQHF.

This clonotype has ten or more counts. This chain connects TRBV28 to TRBJ2-4; D call uncertain. CDR1 and CDR2 from the germline V gene are MDHEN and SYDVKM. The CDR3 sequence is 12 residues long. V was trimmed by 5 bases and J by 9 bases, leaving 11 bases between them. This CDR3 reads CASSQPFSIQYF. CDR3 coding DNA: TGTGCCAGCAGTCAACCCTTCTCCATTCAGTACTTC.

This clonotype was recorded many times. The chain has TRBV24-1 and TRBJ2-3; D gene uncertain. Deletions cut 3 bases from V and 3 bases from J, with 12 bases between. The V gene's germline CDR1 is KGHDR and CDR2 SFDVKD. The CDR3 is made up of 15 amino acids. CDR3 coding DNA: TGTGCCACCAGTGATCCGAGGAGTAGGACAGATACGCAGTATTTT. Protein: CATSDPRSRTDTQYF.

This clonotype has only a few counts. This chain links TRBV18 with TRBJ2-7; D is perhaps TRBD2 (5 bases). Per the germline V gene, CDR1 is KGHSH and CDR2 is LQKENI. Between the trimmed V and J ends, which lost 4 bases and 7 bases, there was a span of 14 bases. The CDR3 has 13 amino acids. The CDR3 is CASSLGKSGEQYF. The CDR3 DNA reads TGTGCCAGCTCACTAGGGAAATCGGGGGAGCAGTACTTC. The full variable domain, in which reference TRBV18 and TRBJ2-7 provide the parts outside the CDR3, is NAGVMQNPRHLVRRRGQEARLRCSPMKGHSHVYWYRQLPEEGLKFMVYLQKENIIDESGMPKERFSAEFPKEGPSILRIQQVVRGDSAAYFCASSLGKSGEQYFGPGTRLTVT.

This clonotype has just a few counts. The chain combines TRBV4-2 with TRBJ2-7; 8 bases match TRBD1. Germline V gives CDR1 LGHNA, CDR2 YNFKEQ. The J segment lost 4 bases and the V segment lost 8 bases, leaving 13 bases of the junction unmatched. The CDR3 covers 15 residues. The CDR3 nucleotides read TGTGCCAGCGGGGAGCGCAGGGGGCGGATATACGAGCAGTACTTC. Translated, it gives CASGERRGRIYEQYF.

This clonotype was seen ten or more times. This chain links TRBV13 with TRBJ2-7, with TRBD2 identical over 13 bases. Germline values: CDR1 PRHDT, CDR2 FYEKMQ (reference sequence). V shed 5 bases and J 4 bases; nucleotides not matched to a gene: 5. The CDR3 has 15 amino acids. The chain's CDR3 is CASSGRLAGGYEQYF. The CDR3 nucleotides read TGTGCCAGCAGCGGACGACTAGCGGGAGGATACGAGCAGTACTTC.

This clonotype was seen ten or more times. The chain uses TRBV27 and TRBJ1-5, with D unresolved. Trimming shortened V by 5 bases and J by 5 bases, and 19 bases separated the two germline ends. CDR1 is MNHEY, CDR2 SMNVEV, per germline (reference sequence). The CDR3 totals 16 residues. The CDR3 DNA is TGTGCCAGCAGTCCCTCACTCTCGACCAGCCATCAGCCCCAGCATTTT. Its protein product is CASSPSLSTSHQPQHF.

Ten or more counts support this clonotype. The chain joins TRBV7-9 to TRBJ1-4; the D gene is possibly TRBD1 (5 bases). Trimming removed 3 bases from V and 8 bases from J, with 22 bases in between. Germline V CDR1 and CDR2: SEHNR, FQNEAQ (reference sequence). The CDR3 covers 17 residues. The CDR3 DNA is TGTGCCAGCAGCTTCGTACCCATATCCGGGGCCAAGGAAAAACTGTTTTTT. This translates into CASSFVPISGAKEKLFF.

The table lists this clonotype with many counts. This chain connects TRBV6-2 or TRBV6-3 to TRBJ2-6, with a tentative D call TRBD2 (5 bases). This CDR3 region has 13 residues. V was cut by 7 bases and J by 3 bases, with 7 bases left in between. In germline, CDR1 is MNHEY, CDR2 SVGEGT. CDR3 residues: CASMRVGANVLTF. CDR3 coding DNA: TGTGCCAGCATGCGGGTTGGGGCCAACGTCCTGACTTTC.

The genes are TRBV5-1 and TRBJ1-2, with a tentative D call TRBD1 (6 bases). CDR1 SGHRS and CDR2 YFSETQ come from the germline V gene. The CDR3 is 15 residues long. Trimming left V 5 bases short and J 4 bases short, with 18 bases between. The CDR3 region is CASSFHRDNPYGYTF. CDR3 bases: TGCGCCAGCAGTTTCCACCGGGACAACCCCTATGGCTACACCTTC.